This entry features one T cell receptor (beta chain) sequence. The source of the sample is a study of T cell responses to AZD1222 COVID-19 vaccine. Profiled with immunoSEQ multiplex PCR; TCRdb holds only in-frame clones, not every one. Here the sample spans more than 95,000 clones, approximately 86% being singletons. V lost 8 bases and J lost 1, with 15 bases in between. This CDR3 is built from 14 residues. Germline assignment: CDR1 SNHLY and CDR2 FYNNEI. This material consisted of peripheral blood, taken 28 days after the second AZD1222 dose. The sequence was obtained from an adult who received the AZD1222 COVID-19 vaccine. The chain links TRBV2 to TRBJ2-7; weak D call: TRBD1 (5 bases). The CDR3: CASGNRLRSYEQYF. CDR3 nucleotides: TGTGCCAGCGGTAACAGGCTCCGTTCCTACGAGCAGTACTTC.